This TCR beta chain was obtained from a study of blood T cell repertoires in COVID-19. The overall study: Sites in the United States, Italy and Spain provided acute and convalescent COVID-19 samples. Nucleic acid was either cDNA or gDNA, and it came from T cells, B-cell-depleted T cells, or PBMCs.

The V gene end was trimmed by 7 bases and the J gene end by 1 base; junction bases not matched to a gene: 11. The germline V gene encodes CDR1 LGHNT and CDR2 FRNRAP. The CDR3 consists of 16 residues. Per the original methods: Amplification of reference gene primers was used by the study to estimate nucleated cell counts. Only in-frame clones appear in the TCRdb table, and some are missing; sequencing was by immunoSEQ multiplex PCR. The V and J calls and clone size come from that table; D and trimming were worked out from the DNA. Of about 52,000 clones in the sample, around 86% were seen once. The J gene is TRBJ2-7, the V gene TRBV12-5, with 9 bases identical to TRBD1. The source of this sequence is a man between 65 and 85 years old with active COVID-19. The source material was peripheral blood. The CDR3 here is CASALGGTGISYEQYF. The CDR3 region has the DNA TGTGCTAGTGCCCTGGGCGGGACAGGGATTTCCTACGAGCAGTACTTC.